The T cell receptor (beta chain) described here comes from a study of regulatory T cells in long-lasting Graves disease. Researchers made TCR beta libraries by using iRepertoire HTBI primers and running Arm-PCR on CDR3 regions. In the authors' methods: Spanning all samples, the identified segments comprised 60 to 80 TRBV and approximately 15 TRBJ. TCRdb re-called the multiplex PCR reads through MiXCR, storing one row per CDR3 protein. For this entry, the V and J calls and clone size follow TCRdb and not the study's own pipeline. In the table there are more than 450,000 distinct CDR3 sequences, 15% to 20% of which are singletons. This clonotype was seen at least ten times. Its antigen is still unknown. V lost 5 bases to trimming and J lost 6 bases, with 8 bases between them. CDR1 MNHEY and CDR2 SVGEGT come from the germline V gene. The CDR3 is 11 residues long. General study results and limits: Favored usage of TRBV28, TRBJ1-2 and TRBJ2-5 was recorded in persistent disease.

This sample's time point: newly diagnosed GD, antithyroid drugs for less than 3 months. Extracted RNA from PBMCs served as the source of the TCR library. These records were also assigned to another study, of T cells in Graves' hyperthyroidism and ophthalmopathy. Per that study: Ophthalmopathy was predicted by the model a median of about six months ahead of onset.

This receptor was identified in a man in his forties with Graves disease. The J gene is TRBJ2-7, the V gene TRBV6-2 or TRBV6-3, with no clear D. Sequencing used peripheral blood mononuclear cells (PBMCs), obtained at new diagnosis, from a patient treated with antithyroid drugs. CDR3 amino acids: CASSGPSEQYF. DNA for the CDR3: TGTGCCAGCAGTGGACCTTCCGAGCAGTACTTC.